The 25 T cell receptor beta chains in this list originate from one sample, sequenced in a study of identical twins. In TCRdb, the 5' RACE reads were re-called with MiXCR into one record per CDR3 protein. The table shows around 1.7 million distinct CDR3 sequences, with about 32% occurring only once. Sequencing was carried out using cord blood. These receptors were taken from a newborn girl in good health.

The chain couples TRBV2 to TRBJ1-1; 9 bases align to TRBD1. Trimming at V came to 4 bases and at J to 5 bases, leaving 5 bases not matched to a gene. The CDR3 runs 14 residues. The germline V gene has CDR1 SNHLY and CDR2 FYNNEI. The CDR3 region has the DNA TGTGCCAGCAGTGGACAGGGGGAGGGAACTGAAGCTTTCTTT. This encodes CASSGQGEGTEAFF.

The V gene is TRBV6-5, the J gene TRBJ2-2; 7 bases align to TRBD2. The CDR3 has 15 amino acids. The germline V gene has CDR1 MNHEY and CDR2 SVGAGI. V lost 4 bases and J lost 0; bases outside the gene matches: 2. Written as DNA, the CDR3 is TGTGCCAGCAGTTTCACTAGCGCGAACACCGGGGAGCTGTTTTTT. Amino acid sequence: CASSFTSANTGELFF.

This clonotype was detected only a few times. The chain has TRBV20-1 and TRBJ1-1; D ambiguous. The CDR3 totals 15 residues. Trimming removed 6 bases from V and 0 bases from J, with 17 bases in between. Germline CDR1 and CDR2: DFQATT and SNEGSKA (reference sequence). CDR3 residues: CSAAGLEAVNTEAFF. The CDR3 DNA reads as TGCAGTGCCGCGGGCCTCGAGGCGGTGAACACTGAAGCTTTCTTT.

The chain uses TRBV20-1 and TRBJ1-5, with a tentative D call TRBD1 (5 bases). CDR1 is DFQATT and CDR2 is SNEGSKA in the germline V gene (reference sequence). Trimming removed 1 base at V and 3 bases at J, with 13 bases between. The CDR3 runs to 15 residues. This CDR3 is CSARVVGALNQPQHF. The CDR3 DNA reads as TGCAGTGCTAGAGTGGTAGGGGCTCTCAATCAGCCCCAGCATTTT.

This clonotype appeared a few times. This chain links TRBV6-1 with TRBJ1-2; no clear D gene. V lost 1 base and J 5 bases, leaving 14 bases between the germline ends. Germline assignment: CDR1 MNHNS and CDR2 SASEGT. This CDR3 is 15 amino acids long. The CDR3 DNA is TGTGCCAGCAGTGAAGAGGAAGTCCCCTATTATGGCTACACCTTC. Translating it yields CASSEEEVPYYGYTF.

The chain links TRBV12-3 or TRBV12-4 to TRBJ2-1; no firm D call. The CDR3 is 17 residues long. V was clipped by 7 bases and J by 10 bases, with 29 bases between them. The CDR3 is CASTNSHPRSLEGEQFF. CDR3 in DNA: TGTGCCAGCACTAACTCCCATCCCCGGTCCCTGGAAGGGGAGCAGTTCTTC.

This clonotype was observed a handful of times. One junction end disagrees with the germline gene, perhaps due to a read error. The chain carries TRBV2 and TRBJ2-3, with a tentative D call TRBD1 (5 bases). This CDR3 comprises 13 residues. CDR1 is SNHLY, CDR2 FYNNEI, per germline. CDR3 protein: CASSAMVTGTQYF. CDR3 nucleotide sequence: TGTGCCAGCAGTGCAATGGTCACAGGTACGCAGTATTTT. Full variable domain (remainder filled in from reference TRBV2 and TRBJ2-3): EPEVTQTPSHQVTQMGQEVILRCVPISNHLYFYWYRQILGQKVEFLVSFYNNEISEKSEIFDDQFSVERPDGSNFTLKIRSTKLEDSAMYFCASSAMVTGTQYFGPGTRLTVL.

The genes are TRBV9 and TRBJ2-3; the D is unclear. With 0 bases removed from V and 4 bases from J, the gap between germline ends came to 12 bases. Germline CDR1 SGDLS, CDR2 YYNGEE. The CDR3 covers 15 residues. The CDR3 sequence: CASSVGYRGPDTQYF. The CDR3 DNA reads TGTGCCAGCAGCGTAGGCTACCGTGGGCCAGATACGCAGTATTTT.

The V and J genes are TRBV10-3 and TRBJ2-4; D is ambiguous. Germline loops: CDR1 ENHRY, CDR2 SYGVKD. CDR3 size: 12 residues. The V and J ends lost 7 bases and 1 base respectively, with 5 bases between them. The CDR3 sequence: CAITRAKNIQYF. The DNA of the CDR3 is TGTGCCATCACCAGGGCCAAAAACATTCAGTACTTC.

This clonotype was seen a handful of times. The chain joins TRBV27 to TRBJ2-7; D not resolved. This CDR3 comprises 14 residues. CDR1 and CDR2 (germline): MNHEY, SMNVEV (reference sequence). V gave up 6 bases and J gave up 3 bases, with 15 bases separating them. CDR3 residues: CASSPGQVFYEQYF. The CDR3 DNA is TGTGCCAGCAGCCCTGGCCAGGTGTTCTACGAGCAGTACTTC.

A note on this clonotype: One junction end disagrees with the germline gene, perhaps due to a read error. This chain's CDR3 is CVSSFLRGPNTGELFF. CDR3 coding DNA: TGTGTCAGCAGCTTTTTGCGGGGGCCGAACACCGGGGAGCTGTTTTTT. The gene calls are TRBV7-9 and TRBJ2-2; perhaps TRBD2 as D (7 bases). Germline loops: CDR1 SEHNR, CDR2 FQNEAQ (reference sequence). The CDR3 has 16 amino acids. Combining the CDR3 with reference TRBV7-9 and TRBJ2-2 gives the whole variable domain DTGVSQNPRHKITKRGQNVTFRCDPISEHNRLYWYRQTLGQGPEFLTYFQNEAQLEKSRLLSDRFSAERPKGSFSTLEIQRTEQGDSAMYLCVSSFLRGPNTGELFFGEGSRLTVL.

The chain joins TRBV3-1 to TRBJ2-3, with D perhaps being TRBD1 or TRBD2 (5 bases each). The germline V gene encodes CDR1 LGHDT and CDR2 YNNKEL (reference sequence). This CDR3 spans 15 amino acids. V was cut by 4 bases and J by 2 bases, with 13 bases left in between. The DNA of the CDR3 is TGTGCCAGCAGCCGCCTAGGGACCACCACAGATACGCAGTATTTT. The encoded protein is CASSRLGTTTDTQYF.

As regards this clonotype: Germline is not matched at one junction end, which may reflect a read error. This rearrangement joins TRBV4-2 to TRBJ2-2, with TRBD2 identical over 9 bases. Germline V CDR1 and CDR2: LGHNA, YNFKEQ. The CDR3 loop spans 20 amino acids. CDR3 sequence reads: CANSQNPLLAGSANTGELFF. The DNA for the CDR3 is TGTGCCAACAGCCAAAACCCTCTCCTAGCGGGATCAGCGAACACCGGGGAGCTGTTTTTT.

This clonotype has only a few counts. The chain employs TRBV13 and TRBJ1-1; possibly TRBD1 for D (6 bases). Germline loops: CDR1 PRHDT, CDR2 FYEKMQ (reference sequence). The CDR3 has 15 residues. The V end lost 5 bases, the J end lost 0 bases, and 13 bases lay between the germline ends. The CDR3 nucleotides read TGTGCCAGCAGCCCCATACAGGGTCTGAACACTGAAGCTTTCTTT. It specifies CASSPIQGLNTEAFF. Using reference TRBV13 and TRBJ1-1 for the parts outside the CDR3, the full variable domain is AAGVIQSPRHLIKEKRETATLKCYPIPRHDTVYWYQQGPGQDPQFLISFYEKMQSDKGSIPDRFSAQQFSDYHSELNMSSLELGDSALYFCASSPIQGLNTEAFFGQGTRLTVV.

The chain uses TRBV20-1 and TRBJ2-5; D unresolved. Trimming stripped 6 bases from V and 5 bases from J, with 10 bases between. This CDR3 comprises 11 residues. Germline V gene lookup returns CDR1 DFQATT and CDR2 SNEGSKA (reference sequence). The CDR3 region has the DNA TGCAGTGCCTGGGGTCTCGAGACCCAGTACTTC. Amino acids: CSAWGLETQYF.

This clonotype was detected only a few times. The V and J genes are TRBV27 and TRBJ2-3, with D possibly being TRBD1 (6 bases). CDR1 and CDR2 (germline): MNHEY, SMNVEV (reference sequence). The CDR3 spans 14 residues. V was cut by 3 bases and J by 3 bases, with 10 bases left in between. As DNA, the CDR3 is TGTGCCAGCAGTTTTCAGGGGCCGACAGATACGCAGTATTTT. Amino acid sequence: CASSFQGPTDTQYF.

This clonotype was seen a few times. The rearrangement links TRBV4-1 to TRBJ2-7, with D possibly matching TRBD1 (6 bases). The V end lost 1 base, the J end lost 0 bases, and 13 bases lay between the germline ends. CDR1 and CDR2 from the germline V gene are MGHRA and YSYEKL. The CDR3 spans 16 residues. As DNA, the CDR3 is TGCGCCAGCAGCCAAGTCCCACAGGGCATCTCCTACGAGCAGTACTTC. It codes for CASSQVPQGISYEQYF.

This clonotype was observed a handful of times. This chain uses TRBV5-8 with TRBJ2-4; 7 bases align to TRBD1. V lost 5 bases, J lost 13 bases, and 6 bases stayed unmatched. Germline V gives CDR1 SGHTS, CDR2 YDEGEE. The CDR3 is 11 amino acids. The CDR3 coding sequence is TGTGCCAGCAGAAGAACAGGGGAGCAGTACTTC. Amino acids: CASRRTGEQYF.

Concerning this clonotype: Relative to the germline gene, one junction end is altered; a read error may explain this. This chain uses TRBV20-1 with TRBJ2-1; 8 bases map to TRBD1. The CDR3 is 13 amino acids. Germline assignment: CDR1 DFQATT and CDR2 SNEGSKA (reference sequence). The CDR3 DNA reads TGCAGTGCTAGTCGACAGGGGTACAATGAACAGTTCTTC. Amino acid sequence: CSASRQGYNEQFF.

The CDR3 is CASSLDSLNSPLHF. The DNA of the CDR3 is TGCGCCAGCAGCTTGGACAGTCTTAATTCACCCCTCCACTTT. The rearrangement links TRBV5-1 to TRBJ1-6; D is unclear. The length of the CDR3 is 14 residues. Trimming removed 0 bases from V and 6 bases from J, with 7 bases in between. Per germline, CDR1 SGHRS and CDR2 YFSETQ.

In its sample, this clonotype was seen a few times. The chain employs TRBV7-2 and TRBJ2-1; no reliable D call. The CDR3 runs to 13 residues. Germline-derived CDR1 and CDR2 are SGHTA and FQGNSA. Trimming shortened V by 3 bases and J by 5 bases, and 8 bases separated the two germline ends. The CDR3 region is CASSLLMDNEQFF. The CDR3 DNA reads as TGTGCCAGCAGCTTGCTGATGGACAATGAGCAGTTCTTC.

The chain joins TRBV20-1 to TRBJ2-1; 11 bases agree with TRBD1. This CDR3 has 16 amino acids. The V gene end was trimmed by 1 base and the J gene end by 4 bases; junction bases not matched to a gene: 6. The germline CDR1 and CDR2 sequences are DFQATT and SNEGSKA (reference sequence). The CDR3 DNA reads TGCAGTGCTAGAGGGGGGGACAGGGGGAGTTACAATGAGCAGTTCTTC. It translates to CSARGGDRGSYNEQFF.

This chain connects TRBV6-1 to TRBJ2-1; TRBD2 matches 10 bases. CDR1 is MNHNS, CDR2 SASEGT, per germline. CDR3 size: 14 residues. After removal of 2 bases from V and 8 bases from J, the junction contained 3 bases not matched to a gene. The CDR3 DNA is TGTGCCAGCAGTGAATCCGGGACTAGCGATGAGCAGTTCTTC. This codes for CASSESGTSDEQFF.

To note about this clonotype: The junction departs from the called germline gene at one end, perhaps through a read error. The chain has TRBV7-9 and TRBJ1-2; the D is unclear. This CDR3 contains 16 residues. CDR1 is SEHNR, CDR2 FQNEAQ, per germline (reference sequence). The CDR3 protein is CAGSNLSRIFNYGYTF. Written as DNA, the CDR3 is TGTGCCGGCAGCAACCTGTCCAGAATTTTTAACTATGGCTACACCTTC.

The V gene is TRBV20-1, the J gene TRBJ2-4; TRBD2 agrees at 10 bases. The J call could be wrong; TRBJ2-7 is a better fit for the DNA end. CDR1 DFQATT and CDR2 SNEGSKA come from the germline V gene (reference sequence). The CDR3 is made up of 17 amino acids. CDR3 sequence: CSARDSVRTSGGNEQYF. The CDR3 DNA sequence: TGCAGTGCTAGAGATTCCGTCAGGACTAGCGGCGGGAACGAGCAGTACTTC.